Listed below are T cell receptor beta chains from one sample, sequenced in a study of cytomegalovirus exposure and HLA in healthy donors. TCRdb's table, derived via immunoSEQ multiplex PCR, lists solely in-frame clones and lacks some. The sample includes 100,000 to 120,000 clones, 60% to 80% of them seen just once. Sequenced: PBMCs. These receptors originate from a man aged 25 to 45 in good health and CMV-seronegative. Both conserved end residues are part of each CDR3. A D gene is named only where the DNA matches it firmly. Expanded clones get a size class; other rows say once, few or many, or leave the size out.

d_gene	j_gene	v_gene	len	abundance	CDR3aa	CDR3nt
NA	TRBJ2-1	TRBV2	14	NA	CASLQGNSNHEQFF	TGTGCCAGCCTACAGGGAAATAGCAATCATGAGCAGTTCTTC
TRBD1	TRBJ2-7	TRBV29-1	14	NA	CSVEGDRGTYEQYF	TGCAGCGTTGAAGGGGACAGGGGGACCTACGAGCAGTACTTC
TRBD1	TRBJ1-1	TRBV5-4	14	few	CASSTGQVFPEAFF	TGTGCCAGCAGCACAGGACAGGTCTTCCCTGAAGCTTTCTTT
TRBD1	TRBJ1-2	TRBV27	18	NA	CASSSRGQGLGGGYGYTF	TGTGCCAGCAGTTCTCGGGGACAGGGGCTAGGAGGAGGCTATGGCTACACCTTC
NA	TRBJ2-3	TRBV28	15	NA	CASSFPGGGTDTQYF	TGTGCCAGCAGTTTCCCCGGCGGAGGCACAGATACGCAGTATTTT
NA	TRBJ1-1	TRBV16	14	NA	CASSQFGGLGEAFF	TGTGCCAGCAGCCAATTCGGGGGGCTCGGGGAAGCTTTCTTT
TRBD1	TRBJ2-7	TRBV11-2	16	NA	CASSLAGQGLSYEQYF	TGTGCCAGCAGCTTAGCGGGACAGGGGCTATCCTACGAGCAGTACTTC
TRBD2	TRBJ2-7	TRBV5-4	14	NA	CASSLGSGTYEQYF	TGTGCCAGCAGCTTGGGTAGCGGGACCTACGAGCAGTACTTC
NA	TRBJ1-2	TRBV18	15	NA	CASSPGQDFSYGYTF	TGTGCCAGCTCACCGGGACAAGATTTTTCCTATGGCTACACCTTC
TRBD1	TRBJ2-2	TRBV29-1	15	NA	CSVDRTGGNTGELFF	TGCAGCGTTGATAGGACAGGGGGGAACACCGGGGAGCTGTTTTTT
NA	TRBJ1-5	TRBV6-6	15	once	CASSYSAGGYQPQHF	TGTGCCAGCAGTTACTCCGCGGGGGGTTATCAGCCCCAGCATTTT
TRBD1	TRBJ1-1	TRBV11-3	16	once	CASSLVRGGREGEAFF	TGTGCCAGCAGCTTAGTCAGAGGGGGCCGGGAGGGTGAAGCTTTCTTT
TRBD1	TRBJ1-3	TRBV5-6	15	NA	CASSYRGTSGNTIYF	TGTGCCAGCAGCTACAGGGGGACCTCTGGAAACACCATATATTTT
TRBD1	TRBJ2-1	TRBV7-9	17	NA	CASSSLSGGTSYNEQFF	TGTGCCAGCAGCAGTCTATCAGGGGGTACCTCCTACAATGAGCAGTTCTTC
NA	TRBJ1-1	TRBV5-1	16	NA	CASSYTPQGEGTEAFF	TGCGCCAGCAGCTATACACCTCAGGGTGAAGGAACTGAAGCTTTCTTT
TRBD1	TRBJ1-2	TRBV6-1	15	once	CASSIGQGANYGYTF	TGTGCCAGCAGTATAGGACAGGGGGCTAACTATGGCTACACCTTC
NA	TRBJ2-1	TRBV18	13	few	CASSPNRDIEQFF	TGTGCCAGCTCACCAAACAGGGATATTGAGCAGTTCTTC
TRBD1	TRBJ2-5	TRBV11-2	16	once	CASRSRQDRDRETQYF	TGTGCCAGCAGATCTCGCCAGGACAGGGATCGAGAGACCCAGTACTTC
TRBD2	TRBJ2-1	TRBV7-9	15	NA	CSSSETSGSRNEQFF	TGTTCCAGCAGCGAGACTAGCGGGAGTCGCAATGAGCAGTTCTTC
TRBD1	TRBJ1-3	TRBV15	17	NA	CATSRRTGWEAGNTIYF	TGTGCCACCAGCAGAAGGACAGGTTGGGAGGCTGGAAACACCATATATTTT
NA	TRBJ1-2	TRBV4-2	18	NA	CASSPKDAGSLPNYGYTF	TGTGCCAGCAGCCCTAAGGACGCAGGGTCCCTTCCTAACTATGGCTACACCTTC
NA	TRBJ2-7	TRBV2	13	few	CASSVRQGNEQYF	TGTGCCAGCAGTGTGAGGCAGGGTAACGAGCAGTACTTC
NA	TRBJ1-1	TRBV7-9	13	NA	CASSHHRDTEAFF	TGTGCCAGCAGCCATCATCGGGACACTGAAGCTTTCTTT
NA	TRBJ2-5	TRBV4-3	15	NA	CASSQDMTGQETQYF	TGCGCCAGCAGCCAGGATATGACAGGTCAAGAGACCCAGTACTTC
TRBD1	TRBJ1-4	TRBV14	15	NA	CASSHMTGATEKLFF	TGTGCCAGCAGCCACATGACAGGGGCGACTGAAAAACTGTTTTTT
TRBD1	TRBJ1-2	TRBV5-1	16	NA	CASSITTGGSHYGYTF	TGCGCCAGCAGCATAACAACAGGGGGGAGTCACTATGGCTACACCTTC
NA	TRBJ1-4	TRBV11-2	13	NA	CASSWGVNEKLFF	TGTGCCAGCAGCTGGGGCGTTAATGAAAAACTGTTTTTT
NA	TRBJ2-7	TRBV11-2	13	few	CASSLGSSYEQYF	TGTGCCAGCAGCTTAGGGTCGAGCTACGAGCAGTACTTC
TRBD1	TRBJ1-2	TRBV19	14	NA	CASSSTGEVYGYTF	TGTGCCAGTAGTAGTACAGGGGAAGTCTATGGCTACACCTTC
NA	TRBJ2-5	TRBV2	18	NA	CASSHKPGRGGGQETQYF	TGTGCCAGCAGCCACAAGCCAGGAAGAGGGGGTGGGCAAGAGACCCAGTACTTC
NA	TRBJ2-7	TRBV11-3	15	NA	CASSLGAGSLYEQYF	TGTGCCAGCAGCTTAGGGGCGGGCAGCCTCTACGAGCAGTACTTC
NA	TRBJ2-5	TRBV7-9	11	NA	CSSSLVETQYF	TGTTCCAGCAGCCTTGTTGAGACCCAGTACTTC
NA	TRBJ1-5	TRBV4-1	16	few	CASSQELGSGNQPQHF	TGCGCCAGCAGCCAAGAGCTCGGGTCGGGCAATCAGCCCCAGCATTTT
TRBD2	TRBJ2-3	TRBV19	14	NA	CAGSLAGVEDTQYF	TGTGCCGGTAGTCTAGCGGGAGTTGAGGATACGCAGTATTTT
NA	TRBJ2-7	TRBV6-1	14	NA	CASSRTPSPDEQYF	TGTGCCAGCAGCCGGACACCCTCCCCCGACGAGCAGTACTTC
TRBD2	TRBJ2-1	TRBV14	14	once	CASSQALASREQFF	TGTGCCAGCAGCCAAGCACTAGCGTCACGGGAGCAGTTCTTC
NA	TRBJ2-3	TRBV18	16	NA	CASSPEVSGIADTQYF	TGTGCCAGCTCACCAGAGGTATCCGGGATTGCAGATACGCAGTATTTT